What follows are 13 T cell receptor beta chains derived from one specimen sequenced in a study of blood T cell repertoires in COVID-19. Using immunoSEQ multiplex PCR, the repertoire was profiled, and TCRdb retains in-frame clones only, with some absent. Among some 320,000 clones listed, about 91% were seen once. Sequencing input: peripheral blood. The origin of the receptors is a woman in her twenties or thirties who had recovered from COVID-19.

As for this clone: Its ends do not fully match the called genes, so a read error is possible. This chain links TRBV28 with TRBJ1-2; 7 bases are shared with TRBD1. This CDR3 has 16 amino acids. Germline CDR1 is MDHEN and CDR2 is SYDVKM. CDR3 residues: CASTRGDRASNDGYTF. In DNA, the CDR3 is TGTGCCAGCACCAGGGGTGACAGGGCAAGTAACGATGGCTACACCTTC.

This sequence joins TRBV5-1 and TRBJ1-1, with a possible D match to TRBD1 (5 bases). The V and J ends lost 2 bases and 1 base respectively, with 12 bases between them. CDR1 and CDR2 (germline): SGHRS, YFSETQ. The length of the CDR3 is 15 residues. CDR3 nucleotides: TGCGCCAGCAGCTTTCGGGGGGTAACGAACACTGAAGCTTTCTTT. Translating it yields CASSFRGVTNTEAFF.

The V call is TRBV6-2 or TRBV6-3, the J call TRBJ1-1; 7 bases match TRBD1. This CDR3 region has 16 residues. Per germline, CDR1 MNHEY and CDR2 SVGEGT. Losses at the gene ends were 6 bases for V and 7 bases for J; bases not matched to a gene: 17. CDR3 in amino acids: CASSYQSTGNGYEAFF. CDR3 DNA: TGTGCCAGCAGCTATCAATCGACAGGGAATGGATATGAAGCTTTCTTT.

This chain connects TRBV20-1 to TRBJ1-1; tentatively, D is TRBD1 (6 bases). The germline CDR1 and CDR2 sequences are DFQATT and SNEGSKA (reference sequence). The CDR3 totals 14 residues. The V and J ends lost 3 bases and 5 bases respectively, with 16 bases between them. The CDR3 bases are TGCAGTGCTAGTGGATCAGGGGAGAGGACTGAAGCTTTCTTT. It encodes CSASGSGERTEAFF.

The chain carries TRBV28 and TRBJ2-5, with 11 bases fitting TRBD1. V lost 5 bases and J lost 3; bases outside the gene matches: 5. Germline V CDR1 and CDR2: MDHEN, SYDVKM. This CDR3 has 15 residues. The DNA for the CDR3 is TGTGCCAGCAGTCCGCGGGACAGGGGGAAAGAGACCCAGTACTTC. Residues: CASSPRDRGKETQYF. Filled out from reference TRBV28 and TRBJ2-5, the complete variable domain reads DVKVTQSSRYLVKRTGEKVFLECVQDMDHENMFWYRQDPGLGLRLIYFSYDVKMKEKGDIPEGYSVSREKKERFSLILESASTNQTSMYLCASSPRDRGKETQYFGPGTRLLVL.

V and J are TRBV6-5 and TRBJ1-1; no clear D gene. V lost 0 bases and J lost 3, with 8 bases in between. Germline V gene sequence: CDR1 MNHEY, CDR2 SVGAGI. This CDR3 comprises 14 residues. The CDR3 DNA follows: TGTGCCAGCAGTTACTCGAGGGCTGACACTGAAGCTTTCTTT. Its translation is CASSYSRADTEAFF.

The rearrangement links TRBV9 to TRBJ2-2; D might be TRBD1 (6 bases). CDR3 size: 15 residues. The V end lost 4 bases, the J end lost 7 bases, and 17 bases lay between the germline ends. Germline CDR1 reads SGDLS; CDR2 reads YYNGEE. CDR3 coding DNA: TGTGCCAGCAGCCCGGTGAGGGGGTTTGGCGGGGAGCTGTTTTTT. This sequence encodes CASSPVRGFGGELFF.

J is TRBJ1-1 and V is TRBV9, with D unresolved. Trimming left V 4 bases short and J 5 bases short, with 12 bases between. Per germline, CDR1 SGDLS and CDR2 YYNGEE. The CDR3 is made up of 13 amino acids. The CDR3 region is CASSTERGTEAFF. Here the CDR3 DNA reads TGTGCCAGCAGCACGGAACGAGGGACTGAAGCTTTCTTT.

The CDR3 region has the DNA TGTGCCAGCAGCCGGGACAGGGGACGACACACTGAAGCTTTCTTT. Translated, it gives CASSRDRGRHTEAFF. The rearrangement links TRBV6-5 to TRBJ1-1; 10 bases are a match to TRBD1. J was trimmed by 3 bases and V by 6 bases; bases with no gene match: 7. Germline CDR1 is MNHEY and CDR2 is SVGAGI. CDR3 length: 15 amino acids.

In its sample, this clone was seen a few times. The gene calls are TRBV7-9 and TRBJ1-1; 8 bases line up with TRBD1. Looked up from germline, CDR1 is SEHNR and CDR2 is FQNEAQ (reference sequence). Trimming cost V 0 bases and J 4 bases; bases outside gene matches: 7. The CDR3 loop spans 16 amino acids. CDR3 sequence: CASSLARVDRGTEAFF. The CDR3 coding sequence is TGTGCCAGCAGCTTAGCGAGGGTAGACAGGGGCACTGAAGCTTTCTTT.

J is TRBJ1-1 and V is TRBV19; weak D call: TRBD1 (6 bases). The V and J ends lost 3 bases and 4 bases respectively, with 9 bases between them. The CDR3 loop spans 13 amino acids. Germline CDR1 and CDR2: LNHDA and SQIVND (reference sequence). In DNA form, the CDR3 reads TGTGCCAGTAGTATCCAGGGGTTCACTGAAGCTTTCTTT. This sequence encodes CASSIQGFTEAFF.

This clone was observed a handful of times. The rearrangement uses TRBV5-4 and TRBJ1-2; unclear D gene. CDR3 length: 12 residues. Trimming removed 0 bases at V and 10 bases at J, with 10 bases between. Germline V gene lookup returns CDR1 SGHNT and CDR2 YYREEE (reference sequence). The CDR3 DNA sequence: TGTGCCAGCAGCTTGGCCGAGGTGGACTACACCTTC. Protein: CASSLAEVDYTF.

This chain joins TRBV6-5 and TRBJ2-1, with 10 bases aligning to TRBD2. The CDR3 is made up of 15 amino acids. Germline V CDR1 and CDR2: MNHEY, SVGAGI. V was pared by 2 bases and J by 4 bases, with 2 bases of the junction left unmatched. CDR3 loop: CASSYVAGGYNEQFF. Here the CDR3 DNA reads TGTGCCAGCAGTTACGTAGCGGGGGGATACAATGAGCAGTTCTTC.